Sequencing of this T cell receptor beta chain was carried out in a study of cytotoxic CD8 clonotypes in ibrutinib-treated CLL. The wider study: Response sampling came at median approximately twelve months of treatment, ranging about 6 to 36 months.

Profiled with immunoSEQ multiplex PCR; TCRdb holds only in-frame clones, not every one. There are some 200,000 clones in the sample; approximately 70% occur only once, and roughly 6.4% lies in the top ten. This CDR3 region has 15 residues. Between the trimmed V and J ends, which lost 0 bases and 7 bases, there was a span of 13 bases. Looked up from germline, CDR1 is MNHEY and CDR2 is SVGAGI. In regard to this clone: Antigen: not known.

General study findings and limits: Public clonotypes (which were uncommon) either contracted or remained stable on treatment.

The sequencing here drew on PBMCs, taken after 12 months of ibrutinib treatment. The J gene is TRBJ1-5, the V gene TRBV6-5; D is undetermined. The sequence derives from a human donor with chronic lymphocytic leukemia. CDR3 nucleotide sequence: TGTGCCAGCAGTTACTCGATGCAGGCGGAGCAGCCCCAGCATTTT. Amino acid sequence: CASSYSMQAEQPQHF.